The sequence of this T cell receptor beta chain was determined in a study of shared clonotypes between healthy human individuals. Naive CD8 isolation took CD45RO-negative cells positively selected for CCR7 and excluded terminally differentiated effector memory CD45RA+ cells. Method: immunoSEQ multiplex PCR; TCRdb's copy keeps in-frame clones and lacks some. The repertoire holds some 2.1 million clones, with about 95% as singletons. The CDR3 loop spans 12 amino acids. Germline CDR1 reads MDHEN; CDR2 reads SYDVKM. V dropped 6 bases and J dropped 7 bases, with 12 bases sitting between them. A single count supports this clone.

What was sequenced was naive CD8+ T cells sorted from blood. The gene calls are TRBV28 and TRBJ1-1; perhaps TRBD1 as D (6 bases). This clonotype was obtained from a man between 18 and 35 years old in good health. In nucleotides, the CDR3 is TGTGCCAGCAGCAGCCCGGACAGTGAAGCTTTCTTT. Translated: CASSSPDSEAFF.